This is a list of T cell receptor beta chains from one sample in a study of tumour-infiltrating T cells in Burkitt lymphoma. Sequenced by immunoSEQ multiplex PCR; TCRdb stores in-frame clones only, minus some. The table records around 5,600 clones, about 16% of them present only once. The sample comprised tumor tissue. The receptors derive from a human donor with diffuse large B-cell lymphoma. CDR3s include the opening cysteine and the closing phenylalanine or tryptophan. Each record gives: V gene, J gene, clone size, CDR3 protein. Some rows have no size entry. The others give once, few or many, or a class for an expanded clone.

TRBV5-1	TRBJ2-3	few	CASSLERPGTDTQYF
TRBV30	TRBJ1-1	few	CAWHTEGTEAFF
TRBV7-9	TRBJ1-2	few	CASSLVGAPVYGYTF
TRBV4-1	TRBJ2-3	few	CASSQGNAFSTDTQYF
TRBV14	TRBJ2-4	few	CASSQDRGANIQYF
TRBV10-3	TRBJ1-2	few	CAISESAFGQGSYGYTF
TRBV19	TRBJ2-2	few	CASSQRRVTGELFF
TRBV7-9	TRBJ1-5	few	CASSSDRFSNQPQHF
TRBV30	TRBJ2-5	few	CAWSTGRETQYF
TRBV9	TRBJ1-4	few	CASSPRDAGGWEKLFF
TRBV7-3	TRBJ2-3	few	CASSRLAGTDTQYF
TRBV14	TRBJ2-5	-	CASSQDQETQYF
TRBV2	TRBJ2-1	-	CASSAEGGSYNEQFF
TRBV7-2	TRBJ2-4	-	CASSLDTRRQNIQYF
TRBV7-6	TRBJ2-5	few	CASDSHRGRGETQYF
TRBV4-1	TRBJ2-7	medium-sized	CASSLGEGVYYEQYF
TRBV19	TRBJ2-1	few	CASSLQAGGLNEQFF
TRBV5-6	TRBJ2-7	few	CASSLEGHRYEQYF
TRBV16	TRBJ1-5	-	CASSQRPSNQPQHF
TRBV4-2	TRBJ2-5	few	CASSQSAGLAGFQETQYF
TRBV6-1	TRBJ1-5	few	CASSERFQPQHF
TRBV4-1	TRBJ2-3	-	CASSPTLNTDTQYF